Given below is one T cell receptor beta chain in context. The specificity of this receptor is unknown. No base-level quality is on record; no much larger clone is a single base apart. The sample originates from a study of blood T cell repertoires in COVID-19 (dated by TCRdb to the early 2020s). Regarding the research as a whole: Samples covering the acute and convalescent phases of COVID-19 were provided by collaborators in the United States, Italy and Spain. The samples were drawn from the first 160 participants of the ongoing ImmuneRACE study and from some 1,300 subjects provided by 6 global collaborators. The dataset comprised deeply sampled blood TCRbeta repertoires from subjects exposed to, actively infected with, or recovered from COVID-19. The sample metadata nearly always contained a de-identified subject ID, COVID-19 status, age in years and sex. The repertoires were made available in a free public database intended to serve as a resource for research on the immune response to SARS-CoV-2. Where available, HLA class I and class II types were obtained from metadata supplied by the sample provider rather than from assay-based typing. The prospective study material was composed of cDNA or gDNA derived from T cells, B-cell-depleted T cells, or PBMCs.

Enrolling through a virtual design, the prospective study's participants ranged in age from roughly 18 to 90 years and lived across about two dozen United States geographic areas. In the prospective study, cohorts were assigned on the basis of participant-reported clinical history obtained from a screening survey and a study questionnaire. Recovered participants in ImmuneRACE Cohort 3 were defined as having two consecutive negative NP/OP PCR tests, clearance from a healthcare professional, or resolution of symptoms. In the prospective study, mobile phlebotomists collected whole blood, serum and a nasopharyngeal or oropharyngeal swab from each participant. Over an approximately 2-month period, participants in the prospective study had the option of providing additional blood draws and questionnaires. Before DNA extraction, blood samples from the prospective study were shipped at room temperature or frozen.

TCRbeta CDR3 regions were amplified from genomic DNA using the immunoSEQ Assay, a bias-controlled multiplex PCR. As for how the authors treated the data: The number of nucleated cells in each sample was estimated by amplification of reference gene primers within the assay. Sequence reads were collapsed and filtered to measure the absolute abundance of every unique TCRbeta CDR3 rearrangement. Productive Simpson clonality was computed per sample as the square root of Simpson's diversity index over productive rearrangements. The immuneACCESS repertoire file appears here via TCRdb, limited to in-frame rearrangements. These files lack a portion of the clones; in checked studies, under half of the deficit traces to unresolved V genes, and the cause of the others is not known. Clonal size and the V and J genes are those of that table, whereas D and trimming came from the DNA. Present in this sample are some 150,000 clones, roughly 83% of which were seen just once. Clones ranked in the top ten supply 9.2% of the sample.

Overall results and qualifications from the work: The amount of clinical and demographic metadata varied by source and participant and was provided uncurated.

The source of this sequence is a man aged 50 to 60 who had recovered from COVID-19. Material for sequencing was PBMCs or T cells enriched from blood (not recorded which).

The base sequence is TGTGCCAGCAGAAAGGGGGATACGAACACTGAAGCTTTCTTT. Its translation reads: CASRKGDTNTEAFF. This chain joins TRBV3-1 (or the pseudogene TRBV3-2) to TRBJ1-1; a tentative D call is TRBD1 (6 bases match). CDR1 LGHDT and CDR2 YNNKEL were looked up in the germline V gene (reference sequence). Deletion took 6 bases off V and 1 base off J, with a span of 12 bases between the germline ends. From the cysteine up to the phenylalanine, the CDR3 has a length of 14 residues. CDR3 DNA is the only sequence kept; it has 42 bases, read in frame from the first base.